Listed below are T cell receptor beta chains from one sample, sequenced in a study of vaccination effects on CD4 cells after COVID-19. No antigen is known for these receptors. TCRdb keeps only in-frame clones here, not all; method: immunoSEQ multiplex PCR. In the table there are more than 13,000 clones, roughly three quarters of which are singletons. The sequencing here drew on CD4+ T cells from PBMCs cultured with HCoV-NL63 spike peptides, taken after COVID-19 vaccination. The receptors come from a human donor who had a prior SARS-CoV-2 infection. The CDR3 runs from the conserved cysteine through the conserved F or W. The D gene is left open where the match is weak. Not every row has a clone size; where given, it reads once, few, many or a size class.

TRBJ2-5 TRBV7-2 . . CASSLSWVQAQETQYF TGTGCCAGCAGCTTAAGTTGGGTGCAGGCTCAAGAGACCCAGTACTTC
TRBJ2-7 TRBV7-8 . TRBD2 CASSPARLAGYEQYF TGTGCCAGCAGCCCGGCCCGGCTAGCGGGCTACGAGCAGTACTTC
TRBJ2-6 TRBV30 . . CATSRSAGGGANVLTF TGTGCCACCTCAAGGTCCGCTGGAGGGGGGGCCAACGTCCTGACTTTC
TRBJ2-7 TRBV5-5 . . CASSLFFRGVVAYEQYF TGTGCCAGCAGCTTGTTTTTCCGTGGGGTGGTCGCGTACGAGCAGTACTTC
TRBJ1-6 TRBV6-5 . TRBD1 CASSLDRGSNSPLHF TGTGCCAGCAGTTTGGACAGGGGGTCTAATTCACCCCTCCACTTT
TRBJ2-7 TRBV9 . . CASSVGLTGEQYF TGTGCCAGCAGCGTAGGGCTAACTGGCGAGCAGTACTTC
TRBJ2-1 TRBV11-2 . . CASSQPESLGNEQFF TGTGCCAGCAGCCAGCCGGAGTCCCTCGGGAATGAGCAGTTCTTC
TRBJ2-1 TRBV12-5 . TRBD2 CASGPLAGYLRSGEQFF TGTGCTAGTGGTCCCCTAGCGGGATATCTCAGGTCTGGTGAGCAGTTCTTC
TRBJ2-5 TRBV28 . . CASSSGFVGKETQYF TGTGCCAGCAGTTCAGGCTTTGTGGGCAAAGAGACCCAGTACTTC
TRBJ2-3 TRBV18 . TRBD1 CASSRNRGSYTDTQYF TGTGCCAGCTCACGAAACAGGGGCTCCTACACAGATACGCAGTATTTT
TRBJ2-7 TRBV25-1 . . CASSGQESSYEQYF TGTGCCAGCAGTGGACAGGAGAGCTCCTACGAGCAGTACTTC
TRBJ2-7 TRBV4-3 . . CASSQDYFGGSYEQYF TGCGCCAGCAGCCAAGATTATTTTGGGGGATCCTACGAGCAGTACTTC
TRBJ2-1 TRBV7-2 . TRBD2 CASSAGTSRLNEQFF TGTGCCAGCAGCGCCGGGACTAGCCGTCTCAATGAGCAGTTCTTC
TRBJ2-7 TRBV3-1/TRBV3-2 few . CASSRRGGSSYEQYF TGTGCCAGCAGCCGGAGGGGGGGTAGCTCCTACGAGCAGTACTTC
TRBJ2-7 TRBV3-1/TRBV3-2 . . CASSPLGLAWEQYF TGTGCCAGCAGCCCCCTCGGGCTAGCGTGGGAGCAGTACTTC
TRBJ2-2 TRBV18 . . CASSPPGLLGTGELFF TGTGCCAGCTCACCACCCGGTTTATTAGGTACCGGGGAGCTGTTTTTT
TRBJ1-1 TRBV5-1 . TRBD1 CASSIDRGNTEAFF TGCGCCAGCAGCATCGACAGGGGGAACACTGAAGCTTTCTTT
TRBJ2-7 TRBV7-2 . . CASSLAGLSSYEQYF TGTGCCAGCAGCTTAGCGGGGCTGAGCTCCTACGAGCAGTACTTC
TRBJ2-1 TRBV7-8 once TRBD2 CASSLFGLAEANEQFF TGTGCCAGCAGCTTATTTGGTCTAGCGGAAGCCAATGAGCAGTTCTTC
TRBJ2-3 TRBV10-3 . . CAISDTRMGSTDTQYF TGTGCCATCAGTGATACTAGAATGGGGAGCACAGATACGCAGTATTTT
TRBJ2-4 TRBV21-1 . . CARADPTSGSGGKNIQYF TGTGCCAGGGCGGACCCGACTAGCGGGAGTGGGGGCAAAAACATTCAGTACTTC
TRBJ2-4 TRBV6-6 once . CASINPRQRGIQYF TGTGCCAGCATCAACCCCCGGCAAAGGGGCATTCAGTACTTC
TRBJ1-4 TRBV7-2 . . CASSLGGSTNEKLFF TGTGCCAGCAGCTTAGGGGGCAGCACTAATGAAAAACTGTTTTTT
TRBJ1-2 TRBV4-1 . . CASSQGQNQNYGYTF TGCGCCAGCAGCCAAGGGCAGAATCAAAACTATGGCTACACCTTC
TRBJ2-6 TRBV2 . TRBD1 CASRTGASGANVLTF TGTGCCAGTAGAACAGGGGCCTCTGGGGCCAACGTCCTGACTTTC
TRBJ1-1 TRBV6-5 . TRBD1 CASSTDRGTEAFF TGTGCCAGCAGTACAGACAGGGGCACTGAAGCTTTCTTT
TRBJ1-1 TRBV18 . . CASSPVPSGGTEAFF TGTGCCAGCTCACCAGTGCCGTCAGGTGGGACTGAAGCTTTCTTT
TRBJ1-1 TRBV10-3 . TRBD1 CAISGQGRDTEAFF TGTGCCATCAGTGGACAGGGTCGGGACACTGAAGCTTTCTTT
TRBJ2-1 TRBV29-1 . TRBD2 CSVGAGGYNEQFF TGCAGCGTTGGGGCGGGAGGGTACAATGAGCAGTTCTTC
TRBJ2-3 TRBV2 . TRBD2 CASSGSGTSGRGTDTQYF TGTGCCAGCAGTGGGTCGGGTACTAGCGGTCGGGGCACAGATACGCAGTATTTT
TRBJ1-2 TRBV5-5 . . CASSLGVGVGRYTF TGTGCCAGCAGCTTGGGGGTAGGGGTCGGGCGCTACACCTTC
TRBJ2-5 TRBV7-3 few . CASSLSLGETQYF TGTGCCAGCAGCTTAAGCCTGGGAGAGACCCAGTACTTC
TRBJ1-2 TRBV29-1 . . CSVEDRTSYGYTF TGCAGCGTTGAAGACAGGACCTCTTATGGCTACACCTTC
TRBJ2-1 TRBV11-1 . TRBD2 CASSSSGRTYNEQFF TGTGCCAGCAGCTCTAGCGGGAGAACCTACAATGAGCAGTTCTTC
TRBJ2-1 TRBV4-2 once . CASSQEFSGNQFF TGTGCCAGCAGCCAAGAATTTTCGGGCAATCAGTTCTTC
TRBJ1-1 TRBV13 . . CASSPQGQDEAFF TGTGCCAGCAGCCCTCAGGGTCAGGATGAAGCTTTCTTT
TRBJ2-7 TRBV9 . . CASSAKTGNTYEQYF TGTGCCAGCAGCGCAAAGACAGGAAATACCTACGAGCAGTACTTC
TRBJ1-5 TRBV4-1 . TRBD1 CASSQGQRNQPQHF TGCGCCAGCAGCCAGGGACAGCGCAATCAGCCCCAGCATTTT
TRBJ1-2 TRBV5-4 few TRBD1 CASSVGGQGYGYTF TGTGCCAGCAGCGTGGGGGGACAGGGGTATGGCTACACCTTC
TRBJ2-3 TRBV7-7 . TRBD2 CASSQRLAENRTDTQYF TGTGCTAGCAGCCAAAGACTAGCGGAGAACCGCACAGATACGCAGTATTTT